This TCR beta chain derives from a study of blood T cell repertoires in COVID-19. Study information: Samples of COVID-19 (acute and convalescent) were obtained from the United States, Italy and Spain.

The authors' processing: Amplifying reference gene primers gave estimates of nucleated cell counts. Data came from immunoSEQ multiplex PCR; TCRdb stores just in-frame clones and leaves some out. The V and J calls and the clone size are those of that table, but D and trimming were determined from the DNA. The sample has more than 110,000 clones, over 65% seen once. This CDR3 is built from 14 residues. Losses at the gene ends were 3 bases for V and 10 bases for J; bases not matched to a gene: 3. The germline gives CDR1 MGHRA, CDR2 YSYEKL. The chain couples TRBV4-1 to TRBJ1-6, with TRBD1 matching over 10 bases. The sequenced sample consisted of peripheral blood. This TCR came from a woman older than 75 with active or convalescent COVID-19. The CDR3 nucleotides are TGCGCCAGCAGCCAGGGACAGGGGCTATCACCCCTCCACTTT. It codes for CASSQGQGLSPLHF.